The following is a T cell receptor (beta chain) sequence with its context. The antigen remains undetermined. This sample was included in a study of T cell clonotyping in hematopoietic cell transplantation. The CDR3 totals 14 residues. Germline CDR1 and CDR2: WSHSY and SAAADI. V lost 5 bases, J lost 5 bases, and 3 bases stayed unmatched. Study-level findings and limits: Graft donor and pretransplant recipient Inverse Simpson Index values predicted broader posttransplant TCR diversity. Recipient TCR diversity dropped after transplant; expanded clonotypes rose from day 30 to 180.

Sequencing used immunoSEQ multiplex PCR; TCRdb keeps in-frame clones, though not all of them. The sample contains approximately 10,000 clones, roughly 90% of which appear only once. The gene calls are TRBV10-2 and TRBJ2-3, with TRBD2 matching 11 bases. This TCR derives from a woman aged 45-65 years in good health. Some clones in this sample may be carry-over from other donors' samples. The sequenced sample consisted of peripheral blood mononuclear cells. CDR3 residues: CASSNSGGVDTQYF. The CDR3 DNA follows: TGCGCCAGCAGTAATAGCGGGGGGGTAGATACGCAGTATTTT.